The rows below give T cell receptor beta chains drawn from one sample of a study of shared clonotypes between healthy human individuals. The repertoire was sequenced with immunoSEQ multiplex PCR; TCRdb's copy has only in-frame clones and lacks some. The sample includes 550,000 to 800,000 clones, around 74% of them seen just once. Sequences were obtained from memory CD4+ T cells sorted from blood. The receptors were sampled from a woman in her thirties in good health. Both conserved end residues are part of each CDR3. Fields, in order: V gene, clone size, J gene, D gene, CDR3 DNA, CDR3 protein. A D gene is named only where the DNA matches it firmly. Not all rows give a size; the values are once, few, many and, for expanded clones, a class.

>TRBV9|NA|TRBJ2-7|NA
TGTGCCAGTAGCCCCGGGCACGGGCAGAGCTCCTACGAGCAGTACTTC
CASSPGHGQSSYEQYF
>TRBV5-4|NA|TRBJ2-1|NA
TGTGCCAGCAGCTCCGGGACTTCGGGACGATATGAGCAGTTCTTC
CASSSGTSGRYEQFF
>TRBV5-1|NA|TRBJ2-7|NA
TGCGCCAGCAGCTTGGACGGGGACAACTACGAGCAGTACTTC
CASSLDGDNYEQYF
>TRBV28|few|TRBJ1-2|NA
TGTGCCAGCAGATCCTCTGGACGGACCGGCTATGGCTACACCTTC
CASRSSGRTGYGYTF
>TRBV15|NA|TRBJ2-3|NA
TGTGCCACCAGCAGAGATGTGGGGGGTGTTACGCAGTATTTT
CATSRDVGGVTQYF
>TRBV29-1|NA|TRBJ1-2|NA
TGCAGCGTTGAAGAACAACACTATGGCTACACCTTC
CSVEEQHYGYTF
>TRBV23-1|NA|TRBJ2-4|TRBD1
TGCGCCAGCAGGGGACAGTATTATTTAGCCAAAAACATTCAGTACTTC
CASRGQYYLAKNIQYF
>TRBV5-1|NA|TRBJ2-7|NA
TGCGCCAGCAGTGTGGGAAACTCACTCAACTACGAGCAGTACTTC
CASSVGNSLNYEQYF
>TRBV28|few|TRBJ1-2|NA
TGTGCCAGCAGTGGGGACACTAACTATGGCTACACCTTC
CASSGDTNYGYTF
>TRBV9|NA|TRBJ1-2|TRBD1
TGTGCCAGCAGCCCCCAGACAGGGAATTTCTATGGCTACACCTTC
CASSPQTGNFYGYTF
>TRBV5-1|few|TRBJ1-6|NA
TGCGCCAGCAGCTCCGGGGCCCAAACACCCCTCCACTTT
CASSSGAQTPLHF
>TRBV7-6|NA|TRBJ2-2|NA
TGTGCCAGCAGCTCACAGGGGAGCGGGAATAGGAACACCGGGGAGCTGTTTTTT
CASSSQGSGNRNTGELFF
>TRBV11-2|NA|TRBJ2-7|NA
TGTGCCAGCTCCCGAAGTGGGGACGCTATCTACGAGCAGTACTTC
CASSRSGDAIYEQYF